This TCR beta chain was sequenced in a study of neurological immune-mediated disorders. Within the sample, this clonotype is medium-sized. Its specificity is not known. Germline-derived CDR1 and CDR2 are SQVTM and ANQGSEA. The V end was cut by 6 bases, the J end by 4 bases, with 9 bases between. The CDR3 is 11 amino acids. The cDNA was generated through 5'RACE incorporating 10-nucleotide random UMIs. TCRdb re-analysed the 5' RACE reads in MiXCR, keeping a single row per CDR3 protein. The repertoire holds fewer than 25,000 distinct CDR3 sequences, with under 15% as singletons. Overall study findings and caveats: None of the CDR3 amino acid sequences found in expanded clones was shared across subjects. This suggests that the TCR-beta repertoires were private in all groups. Multiple sclerosis, the disease with the least TCR clonal expansion, fell below healthy controls, whereas HTLV-1-associated myelopathy showed the most.

The sample taken for sequencing was PBMCs. This TCR derives from a woman between 40 and 50 years old with HTLV-1-associated myelopathy (HAM/TSP). This rearrangement joins TRBV29-1 to TRBJ1-1, with D tentatively TRBD1 (5 bases). CDR3 in amino acids: CSVLGGTEAFF. The CDR3 DNA reads as TGCAGCGTGCTGGGGGGCACTGAAGCTTTCTTT.